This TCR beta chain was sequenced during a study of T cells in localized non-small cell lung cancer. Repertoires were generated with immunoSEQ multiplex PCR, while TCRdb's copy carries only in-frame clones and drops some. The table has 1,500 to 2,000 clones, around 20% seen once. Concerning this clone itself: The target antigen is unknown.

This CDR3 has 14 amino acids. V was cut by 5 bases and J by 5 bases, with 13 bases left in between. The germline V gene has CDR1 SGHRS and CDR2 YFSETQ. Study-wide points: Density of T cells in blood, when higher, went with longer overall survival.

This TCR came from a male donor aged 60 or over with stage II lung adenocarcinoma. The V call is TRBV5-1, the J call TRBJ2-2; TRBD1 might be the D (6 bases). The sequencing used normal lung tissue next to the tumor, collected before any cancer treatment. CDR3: CASSPGDRTGELFF. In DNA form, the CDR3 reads TGCGCCAGCAGTCCAGGGGATAGGACCGGGGAGCTGTTTTTT.